This is a list of T cell receptor beta chains from one sample in a study of cytomegalovirus exposure and HLA in healthy donors. Sequencing used immunoSEQ multiplex PCR; TCRdb keeps in-frame clones, though not all of them. The sample lists 99,000 or so clones, 12% to 15% occurring once. Specimen: PBMCs. The source of these receptors is a female donor in good health and CMV-seronegative. Each CDR3 is given with its conserved first and last residue. D genes are given only for firm matches. A clone size is listed for some rows: how often the clone was seen (once, few, many), or a class if it is expanded.

d_call,clone_size,v_call,j_call,cdr3_aa,cdr3_nt
TRBD2,.,TRBV6-6,TRBJ2-1,CASSLAGANEQFF,TGTGCCAGCAGTCTAGCGGGAGCAAATGAGCAGTTCTTC
.,.,TRBV30,TRBJ2-1,CAWRGLGIYNEQFF,TGTGCCTGGAGAGGCTTGGGCATCTACAATGAGCAGTTCTTC
.,few,TRBV2,TRBJ1-2,CASTRDFSNYGYTF,TGTGCCAGCACCCGGGATTTTTCTAACTATGGCTACACCTTC
TRBD2,.,TRBV4-3,TRBJ2-1,CASSRGLAGGIGEQFF,TGCGCCAGCAGCCGGGGACTAGCGGGAGGTATTGGTGAGCAGTTCTTC
.,.,TRBV11-1,TRBJ2-1,CASSLLGNEQFF,TGTGCCAGCAGCCTACTAGGTAATGAGCAGTTCTTC
.,.,TRBV10-1,TRBJ2-7,CASSESGRRANQYF,TGCGCCAGCAGTGAGTCGGGACGGAGGGCCAACCAGTACTTC
TRBD1,.,TRBV30,TRBJ1-2,CAWSGYPVTGKRGYTF,TGTGCCTGGAGTGGGTATCCGGTGACAGGGAAGCGTGGCTACACCTTC
TRBD1,.,TRBV11-2,TRBJ2-5,CASSWDSRETQYF,TGTGCCAGCAGCTGGGACAGTCGAGAGACCCAGTACTTC
TRBD2,few,TRBV7-6,TRBJ2-5,CASSLRLAGSETQYF,TGTGCCAGCAGCCTGCGACTAGCGGGATCTGAGACCCAGTACTTC
.,.,TRBV4-2,TRBJ1-1,CASSQEALTGANTEAFF,TGTGCCAGCAGCCAAGAAGCCCTGACAGGAGCCAACACTGAAGCTTTCTTT
.,.,TRBV5-4,TRBJ2-3,CASSSRSGGTDTQYF,TGTGCCAGCAGCTCCCGCTCGGGGGGCACAGATACGCAGTATTTT
.,.,TRBV2,TRBJ1-4,CASRRTGPNEKLFF,TGTGCCAGCCGCCGGACTGGTCCAAATGAAAAACTGTTTTTT
TRBD2,.,TRBV6-4,TRBJ2-1,CASSDGSGGDNEQFF,TGTGCCAGCAGTGACGGAAGCGGGGGGGACAATGAGCAGTTCTTC
TRBD2,.,TRBV6-5,TRBJ2-3,CASSLAGRGTDTQYF,TGTGCCAGCAGTTTAGCGGGGAGGGGCACAGATACGCAGTATTTT
.,few,TRBV18,TRBJ1-5,CASTTQGYYQPQHF,TGTGCCAGCACTACGCAGGGGTACTATCAGCCCCAGCATTTT
.,few,TRBV19,TRBJ2-7,CASSGPEGDGAEQYF,TGTGCCAGTAGTGGCCCGGAGGGCGATGGGGCCGAGCAGTACTTC
.,.,TRBV19,TRBJ1-1,CASSISQGEAFF,TGTGCCAGTAGTATTTCTCAGGGTGAAGCTTTCTTT
.,.,TRBV7-3,TRBJ2-7,CASSSQVGDFDEQYF,TGTGCCAGCAGCTCCCAGGTCGGGGACTTCGACGAGCAGTACTTC
TRBD2,.,TRBV5-1,TRBJ2-7,CASSPPLAEVYEQYF,TGCGCCAGCAGCCCGCCCCTAGCGGAGGTCTACGAGCAGTACTTC
.,.,TRBV30,TRBJ1-3,CAWSTNRNTIYF,TGTGCCTGGAGTACAAATCGAAACACCATATATTTT
TRBD1,few,TRBV6-5,TRBJ1-1,CASSYRGRGAFF,TGTGCCAGCAGTTACAGGGGGCGGGGAGCTTTCTTT
.,.,TRBV10-3,TRBJ1-3,CAISVAGPDTIYF,TGTGCCATCAGTGTGGCAGGGCCGGACACCATATATTTT
.,.,TRBV4-3,TRBJ2-7,CASSQDLSQGPYEQYF,TGCGCCAGCAGCCAAGATCTTTCCCAGGGGCCCTACGAGCAGTACTTC
.,few,TRBV27,TRBJ2-3,CASSRLSTDTQYF,TGTGCCAGCAGTAGACTAAGCACAGATACGCAGTATTTT